This record concerns one TCR beta chain sequence. The CDR3 has 16 residues. The data derive from a study of blood T cell repertoires in COVID-19. Study overall: Acute and convalescent COVID-19 specimens originated in the United States, Italy and Spain. The analysed material was cDNA or gDNA that came from T cells, B-cell-depleted T cells, or PBMCs.

Methods used by the authors: Amplification of reference gene primers provided the estimated nucleated cell counts. Clones were read by immunoSEQ multiplex PCR, and TCRdb kept only the in-frame ones, dropping some. D and trimming were read from the DNA, whereas the V and J calls and clone size are those reported in that table. The sample includes 98,000 or so clones, roughly four fifths of them seen just once. This TCR was recovered from a man between 60 and 75 years old with acute or convalescent COVID-19. The rearrangement uses TRBV12-2 and TRBJ2-5; TRBD2 is the table's D call, not checked against the DNA. TRBV12-2 is tagged as a pseudogene. Specimen: peripheral blood. The CDR3: CASRLALDGAGKTQYF. Here the CDR3 DNA reads TGTGCAAGTCGCTTAGCGCTAGATGGGGCGGGAAAGACCCAGTACTTC.